Listed below are T cell receptor beta chains from one sample, sequenced in a study of shared clonotypes between healthy human individuals. Generated by immunoSEQ multiplex PCR, the TCRdb table keeps only in-frame clones and is missing some. In the table there are about 1.1 million clones, approximately 77% of which are singletons. Material for sequencing was memory CD4+ T cells from PBMCs. These TCRs come from a man aged 18-30 years in good health. Some clones in this sample may be carry-over from other donors' samples. The CDR3 runs from the conserved cysteine through the conserved F or W. The D gene is left open where the match is weak. Where a row states a size, it is once, few, many or the class of an expanded clone; other rows omit it.

size	V	J	D	DNA	CDR3
once	TRBV5-6	TRBJ2-5	.	TGTGCCAGCAGCTTGGCTTTCCGGGAGACCCAGTACTTC	CASSLAFRETQYF
.	TRBV5-5	TRBJ2-6	.	TGTGCCAGCAGGGAGACAGCTGGGGCCAACGTCCTGACTTTC	CASRETAGANVLTF
.	TRBV6-4	TRBJ1-1	TRBD1	TGTGCCAGCAGTTCAGGGGGCAAAGGAACTGAAGCTTTCTTT	CASSSGGKGTEAFF
.	TRBV2	TRBJ2-7	TRBD2	TGTGCCAGCAGAAAGGCTAGCGGGAACTACGAGCAGTACTTC	CASRKASGNYEQYF
.	TRBV9	TRBJ2-3	.	TGTGCCAGCAGCGCCAACATCGGGGCCACAGATACGCAGTATTTT	CASSANIGATDTQYF
.	TRBV18	TRBJ2-1	.	TGTGCCAGCTCCCTCAGACCGGATGGAGAGCAGTTCTTC	CASSLRPDGEQFF
.	TRBV7-3	TRBJ1-3	.	TGTGCCAGCAGCTTAACCACTGGAAACACCATATATTTT	CASSLTTGNTIYF
few	TRBV30	TRBJ1-2	.	TGTGCCTGCTGTTACCAGACAGCGGTCCGTGGCTACACCTTC	CACCYQTAVRGYTF
.	TRBV5-4	TRBJ2-1	.	TGTGCCAGCAGCTTGTACAACAATGAGCAGTTCTTC	CASSLYNNEQFF
.	TRBV5-4	TRBJ2-1	TRBD2	TGTGCCAGCAGGGTCGGGACTAGCGACAATGAGCAGTTCTTC	CASRVGTSDNEQFF
.	TRBV5-1	TRBJ2-7	TRBD1	TGCGCCAGCGGCGACTGGACAGGCCACTACGAGCAGTACTTC	CASGDWTGHYEQYF
.	TRBV5-6	TRBJ2-1	.	TGTGCCAGCGTGGACACACTATACAATGAGCAGTTCTTC	CASVDTLYNEQFF
.	TRBV30	TRBJ2-7	.	TGTGCCTGGGAACGGGACAGCGGGGGAGAGCAGTACTTC	CAWERDSGGEQYF
.	TRBV5-1	TRBJ1-1	.	TGCGCCAGCAGGCCCGGGACACCTAACACTGAAGCTTTCTTT	CASRPGTPNTEAFF
.	TRBV6-1	TRBJ1-1	.	TGTGCCAGCACCCAGTACGACAGAATCACTGAAGCTTTCTTT	CASTQYDRITEAFF
many	TRBV5-4	TRBJ2-7	.	TGTGCCAGCAGCCTTGATGGTCGATACGAGCAGTACTTC	CASSLDGRYEQYF
.	TRBV2	TRBJ2-2	.	TGTGCCAGAAATCGGCTTTGGACCAACGGCTTCTTGATAAACACCGGGGAGCTGTTTTTT	CARNRLWTNGFLINTGELFF
.	TRBV18	TRBJ2-7	.	TGTGCCAGCTCACCTCCTAGCCTGTACGAGCAGTACTTC	CASSPPSLYEQYF
.	TRBV18	TRBJ1-3	.	TGTGCCAGCTCACCAGGGCGCAGGGCGGGAAACACCATATATTTT	CASSPGRRAGNTIYF
once	TRBV18	TRBJ2-1	TRBD2	TGTGCCAGCTCGCCCCTAGCGGTTGAGGGCAATGAGCAGTTCTTC	CASSPLAVEGNEQFF
few	TRBV28	TRBJ2-5	TRBD1	TGTGCCAGCAGCCCCCACACAGGGACAGAGATCCAGTACTTC	CASSPHTGTEIQYF
few	TRBV5-4	TRBJ1-1	.	TGTGCCAGCAGCTTGTCCGGTGTAGGGGTGACAATGGCTTTCTTT	CASSLSGVGVTMAFF
.	TRBV5-1	TRBJ1-5	TRBD1	TGCGCCAGCAGCTCGGGAGGGGGCCTCAATCAGCCCCAGCATTTT	CASSSGGGLNQPQHF
.	TRBV11-2	TRBJ2-7	.	TGTGCCAGCAGCCGTCCGCTAAGCTACGAGCAGTACTTC	CASSRPLSYEQYF
.	TRBV11-2	TRBJ1-4	.	TGTGCCAGCAGCTCGGACCCGACAGCAACTAATGAAAAACTGTTTTTT	CASSSDPTATNEKLFF
.	TRBV28	TRBJ2-2	.	TGTGCCAGCAGCCCAACTAGCACCGGGGAGCTGTTTTTT	CASSPTSTGELFF
.	TRBV7-3	TRBJ2-2	.	TGTGCCAGCAGCCCAACCTCGGTACAGAACACCGGGGAGCTGTTTTTT	CASSPTSVQNTGELFF
.	TRBV20-1	TRBJ2-1	TRBD2	TGCAGAGCGGGAGACAATGAGCAGTTCTTC	CRAGDNEQFF
.	TRBV5-1	TRBJ2-7	TRBD1	TGCGCCAGCAGCACAGGGGACAGCCTAAACTACGAGCAGTACTTC	CASSTGDSLNYEQYF
.	TRBV5-4	TRBJ1-1	.	TGTGCCAGCAGCTTAAGCCAGTCGAACACTGAAGCTTTCTTT	CASSLSQSNTEAFF
.	TRBV30	TRBJ2-1	.	TGTGCCTGGAGCGCCCCCCGGCGGTACGATGAGCAGTTCTTC	CAWSAPRRYDEQFF
.	TRBV18	TRBJ1-4	.	TGTGCCAGCTCACAGGGAACTAATGAAAAACTGTTTTTT	CASSQGTNEKLFF
few	TRBV5-1	TRBJ1-3	.	TGCGCCAGCAGCGGTCGGTCAGGGGCCGGAAACACCATATATTTT	CASSGRSGAGNTIYF
once	TRBV6-6	TRBJ2-7	.	TGTGCCAGCCGACCCAGGAGTGAGGGCTCCTACGAGCAGTACTTC	CASRPRSEGSYEQYF
.	TRBV28	TRBJ2-6	.	TGTGCCAGCTCAAACGCCAACTCTGGGGCCAACGTCCTGACTTTC	CASSNANSGANVLTF
.	TRBV6-7	TRBJ2-5	.	TGTGCCAGCAGTTACTCGTTATTTCGTCCTAATATGGACAAAGAGACCCAGTACTTC	CASSYSLFRPNMDKETQYF
once	TRBV28	TRBJ2-7	TRBD2	TGTGCCAGCACCACTAGCGGCTTCTCCTACGAGCAGTACTTC	CASTTSGFSYEQYF
.	TRBV6-1	TRBJ2-1	TRBD2	TGTGCCAGCAGTGATTACAGAGCGGGAGAGCAGTTCTTC	CASSDYRAGEQFF
.	TRBV6-1	TRBJ2-3	.	TGTGCCAGCAGTGAAATGGGGGGATTGGTCGATACGCAGTATTTT	CASSEMGGLVDTQYF
.	TRBV10-3	TRBJ2-7	.	TGTGCCATCAGTGATCAGGCGACTGGGTTCTCCTACGAGCAGTACTTC	CAISDQATGFSYEQYF
.	TRBV28	TRBJ1-2	.	TGTGCCAGCAGTCAACTTTATGCCCGGGACAAGTATGGCTACACCTTC	CASSQLYARDKYGYTF
.	TRBV5-1	TRBJ2-3	.	TGCGCCAGCAGCTTGGTGGTCGGGACCGTAGATACGCAGTATTTT	CASSLVVGTVDTQYF